A selection of T cell receptor beta chains follows, all from one sample in a study of Tregs in tolerant kidney transplant recipients. Data came from immunoSEQ multiplex PCR; TCRdb stores just in-frame clones and leaves some out. The sample lists around 85,000 clones, approximately 90% seen once, with approximately 0.3% in the top ten. Sequenced here: Tregs from blood, sampled before the transplant. Every receptor here comes from a human donor who received a combined kidney and bone marrow transplant. Each CDR3 is given with its conserved first and last residue.

v_call cdr3_aa
TRBV30 CAWSTKRYEQYF
TRBV6-5 CASRGTGSNSPLHF
TRBV6-1 CATNQASGSLEQFF
TRBV5-8 CASSPPWWANTGELFF
TRBV20-1 CSARDREAFF
TRBV10-3 CAISEGGPSSSYNEQFF
TRBV10-2 CASSEASRVGGGELFF
TRBV18 CASSPGLAGGPLGEQYF
TRBV29-1 CSVDTRNLGWNEQFF
TRBV19 CASSLSVRSNQPQHF
TRBV5-1 CASSLAGLAGEGDTQYF
TRBV10-2 CASWGQDNEQFF
TRBV13 CASIRGRGLADNEQFF
TRBV25-1 CASRDSRLGLDYEQYF
TRBV7-6 CASSPRPEGGLPSYNEQFF
TRBV10-3 CAISQGRNEQYF
TRBV30 CACRTSGTDTQYF
TRBV11-2 CASSFGLAGVGNEQFF
TRBV4-2 CASSQGASRDTQYF
TRBV2 CASSGGAGTSGGYEQYF
TRBV15 CATSRDRIYGYTF
TRBV30 CAWSPRQGNEQYF
TRBV15 CATSRGGLAGGFGETQYF
TRBV28 CASSLWAGNTEAFF
TRBV9 CASSVELATDTQYF
TRBV10-3 CAISETPTGSNSPLHF
TRBV9 CASSVEAGAYNEQFF
TRBV28 CASSFGGSYNEQFF
TRBV5-1 CASSPLQTGGYEQYF
TRBV6-1 CASSVSPSVNIQYF
TRBV7-9 CAIQTDSNQPQHF
TRBV2 CASNEGLNTEAFF
TRBV14 CASSNLQGKSGELFF
TRBV19 CASSILDSGGRGYTF
TRBV2 CASSATAGEKLFF
TRBV19 CASSLGTSGRREQYF
TRBV18 CASSPDSGITGELFF
TRBV20-1 CSAAEEGKQYF
TRBV29-1 CSVGGSNQPQHF
TRBV7-6 CASSLGLVGETQYF
TRBV7-3 CASSQQPGQPQHF
TRBV29-1 CSGGTGNTEAFF
TRBV7-9 CASSLLGGAGELFF
TRBV7-8 CASSLGAGAANEQFF
TRBV11-2 CASSFDGRRGETQYF
TRBV15 CATSRDLAGVDTQYF
TRBV9 CASSPIAGGGEQYF
TRBV18 CASSFQPGQGSTDTQYF
TRBV19 CASSTGQGSVYEQYF
TRBV10-3 CAISEGTSIYEQFF
TRBV27 CASNPGLRAVNEQFF
TRBV7-2 CASSLNQLNYEQYF
TRBV2 CASKGDANTIYF
TRBV7-9 CASSTGQGVYEQYF
TRBV4-1 CASSHGLTSGSINEQFF